One and the same sample provided the 11 T cell receptor beta chains below, sequenced in a study of blood T cells in healthy people across ages. For the second PCR, which ran for about 7 to 11 cycles, a sample-barcoded 5' primer and a J-beta primer mix were used. Using its own MiXCR run on the 5' RACE reads, TCRdb lists one record per CDR3 protein. The sample consists of hundreds of thousands of distinct CDR3 sequences, approximately 29% of them appearing once. The specimen sequenced was blood. The receptors here all came from a woman over 75 in good health.

The V gene is TRBV7-6, the J gene TRBJ2-1; 10 bases are shared with TRBD2. CDR3 length equals 16 residues. The trim removed 6 bases at V and 10 bases at J, leaving 15 bases unmatched. Germline V gene lookup returns CDR1 SGHVS and CDR2 FNYEAQ. DNA for the CDR3: TGTGCCAGCAGTTTTCGGGCTAGCGGGGGCCACCGGGAGCAGTTCTTC. Encoded protein: CASSFRASGGHREQFF.

The sample holds a few counts of this clonotype. V usage is TRBV18 and J usage is TRBJ2-3; TRBD1 is a possible D gene (5 bases). There are 15 residues in the CDR3. V was pared by 0 bases and J by 3 bases, with 10 bases between. Germline assignment: CDR1 KGHSH and CDR2 LQKENI. DNA of the CDR3: TGTGCCAGCTCACCACCTGGCAGGGCGACAGATACGCAGTATTTT. Residues: CASSPPGRATDTQYF. Full variable domain (remainder filled in from reference TRBV18 and TRBJ2-3): NAGVMQNPRHLVRRRGQEARLRCSPMKGHSHVYWYRQLPEEGLKFMVYLQKENIIDESGMPKERFSAEFPKEGPSILRIQQVVRGDSAAYFCASSPPGRATDTQYFGPGTRLTVL.

This clonotype was recorded at least ten times. The chain recombines TRBV14 with TRBJ2-7; 8 bases map to TRBD2. J gave up 1 base and V 1 base, and 3 bases lay outside the gene matches. Germline-derived CDR1 and CDR2 are SGHDN and FVKESK. CDR3 length: 15 amino acids. CDR3 protein: CASSQGRGGSYEQYF. The CDR3 DNA reads as TGTGCCAGCAGCCAAGGACGGGGGGGTTCCTACGAGCAGTACTTC.

On this clonotype: This could be a read error, since a much larger clone is one nucleotide away. This chain links TRBV20-1 with TRBJ2-3, with a tentative D call TRBD1 (5 bases). The V gene lost 0 bases and the J gene lost 4 bases, with 14 bases spanning the gap. Germline V gene data show CDR1 as DFQATT and CDR2 as SNEGSKA (reference sequence). The CDR3 has 15 residues. The CDR3 spells CSARDRTGLPDTQYF. CDR3 coding DNA: TGCAGTGCTAGAGATCGAACAGGCCTACCAGATACGCAGTATTTT.

This clonotype was recorded many times. The chain uses TRBV9 and TRBJ2-1, with 10 positions matching TRBD2. CDR3 length: 16 residues. Germline loops: CDR1 SGDLS, CDR2 YYNGEE. J gave up 4 bases and V 4 bases, and 8 bases lay outside the gene matches. The CDR3 sequence is CASSTLAGAVYNEQFF. The CDR3 bases are TGTGCCAGCAGCACCCTAGCGGGGGCGGTGTACAATGAGCAGTTCTTC.

The J gene is TRBJ2-3, the V gene TRBV7-7; 7 bases are shared with TRBD2. J was trimmed by 3 bases and V by 7 bases; bases with no gene match: 10. This CDR3 has 15 residues. CDR1 is SSHAT and CDR2 is FNYEAQ in the germline V gene (reference sequence). The DNA of the CDR3 is TGTGCCAGCACCCGGGGGGTCCGGCGGACAGATACGCAGTATTTT. Its translation is CASTRGVRRTDTQYF.

This clonotype showed up just a few times. This sequence joins TRBV30 and TRBJ1-1; D unresolved. The V end was cut by 3 bases, the J end by 0 bases, with 8 bases between. CDR3 length: 13 amino acids. Germline CDR1 GTSNPN, CDR2 SVGIG (reference sequence). This CDR3 is CAWRKGLNTEAFF. The CDR3 DNA follows: TGTGCCTGGAGGAAGGGATTGAACACTGAAGCTTTCTTT.

A few counts support this clonotype. The chain is built from TRBV20-1 and TRBJ1-1; D possibly corresponds to TRBD1 (5 bases). CDR1 is DFQATT and CDR2 is SNEGSKA in the germline V gene (reference sequence). The CDR3 sequence is 14 residues long. The V end was cut by 2 bases, the J end by 1 base, with 11 bases between. The DNA for the CDR3 is TGCAGTGCTAGAAAGCCGGGGCAGAACACTGAAGCTTTCTTT. This translates into CSARKPGQNTEAFF.

This clonotype was counted ten times or more. V is TRBV7-2 and J is TRBJ2-1, with 12 bases lining up with TRBD2. The CDR3 runs 15 residues. Germline CDR1 and CDR2: SGHTA and FQGNSA. J was trimmed by 7 bases and V by 3 bases; bases with no gene match: 4. The CDR3 spells CASSLTSGGGNEQFF. The CDR3 DNA follows: TGTGCCAGCAGCTTGACTAGCGGGGGAGGTAATGAGCAGTTCTTC.

Regarding this clonotype: A read error may account for a junction end that differs from germline. The chain has TRBV9 and TRBJ1-2; TRBD1 matches 7 bases. In germline, CDR1 is SGDLS, CDR2 YYNGEE. The CDR3 consists of 14 residues. The CDR3 spells CVSSVVGQGDGYTF. CDR3 bases: TGTGTCAGCAGCGTAGTCGGGCAGGGGGACGGCTACACCTTC.

For this clonotype: Since a much larger clone is just one base distant, this may be a read error. The chain carries TRBV20-1 and TRBJ2-1, with 8 bases matching TRBD1. This CDR3 has 16 residues. Germline loops: CDR1 DFQATT, CDR2 SNEGSKA (reference sequence). The CDR3 loop reads CSARGSGTGVYNGQFF. In DNA, the CDR3 is TGCAGTGCTAGGGGATCCGGGACAGGAGTCTACAATGGGCAGTTCTTC.